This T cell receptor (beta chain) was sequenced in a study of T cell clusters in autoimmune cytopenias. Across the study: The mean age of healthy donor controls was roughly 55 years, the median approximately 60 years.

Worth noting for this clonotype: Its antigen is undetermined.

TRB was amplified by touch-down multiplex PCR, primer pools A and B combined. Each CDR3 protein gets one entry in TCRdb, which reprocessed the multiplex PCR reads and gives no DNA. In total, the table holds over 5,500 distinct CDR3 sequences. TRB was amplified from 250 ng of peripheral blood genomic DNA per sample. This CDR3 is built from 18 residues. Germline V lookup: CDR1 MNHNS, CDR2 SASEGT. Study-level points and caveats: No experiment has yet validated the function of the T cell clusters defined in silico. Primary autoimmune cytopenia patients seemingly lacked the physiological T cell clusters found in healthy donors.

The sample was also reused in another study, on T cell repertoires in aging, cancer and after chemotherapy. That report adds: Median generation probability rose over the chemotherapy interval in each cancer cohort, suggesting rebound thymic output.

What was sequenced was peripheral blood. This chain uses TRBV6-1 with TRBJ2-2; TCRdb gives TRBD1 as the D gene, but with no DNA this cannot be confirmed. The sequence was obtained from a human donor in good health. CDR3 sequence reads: CASSELQTGRTYTGELFF.